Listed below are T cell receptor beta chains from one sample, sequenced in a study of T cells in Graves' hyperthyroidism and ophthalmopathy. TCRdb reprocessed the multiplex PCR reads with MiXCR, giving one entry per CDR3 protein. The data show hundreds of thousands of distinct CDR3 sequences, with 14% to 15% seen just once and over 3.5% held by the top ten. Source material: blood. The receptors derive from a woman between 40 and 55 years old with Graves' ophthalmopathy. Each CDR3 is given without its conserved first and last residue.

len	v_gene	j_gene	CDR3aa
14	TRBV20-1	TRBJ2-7	SARDKPTGSYYEQY
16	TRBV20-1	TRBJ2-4	SARETLGLAGNQNIQY
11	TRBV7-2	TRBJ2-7	ASSLAGPWEQY
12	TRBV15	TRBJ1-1	ATSRDQLDRAAF
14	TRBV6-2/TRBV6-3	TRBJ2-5	ASSQQGLAGQETQY
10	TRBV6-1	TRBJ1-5	ASQPQGQPQH
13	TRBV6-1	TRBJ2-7	ASSAETGTSYEQY
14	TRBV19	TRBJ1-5	ASSIGTFYSNQPQH
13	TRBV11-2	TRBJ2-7	ASSLGRDPLYEQY
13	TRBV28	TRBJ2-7	ASRGIGTGFYEQY
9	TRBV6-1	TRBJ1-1	ATRRGTEAF
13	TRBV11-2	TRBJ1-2	ASSLGGGANYGYT
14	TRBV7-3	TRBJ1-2	ASSDYTGKAVYGYT
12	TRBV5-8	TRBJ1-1	ASSALWTGTEAF
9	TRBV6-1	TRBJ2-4	ASSDRNIQY
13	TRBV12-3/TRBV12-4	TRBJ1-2	ASSPTPTGNRGYT